These T cell receptor beta chains were read from a single sample in a study of response to subunit inactivated influenza vaccine. TCRdb used MiXCR to reprocess the RT-PCR reads, holding one entry per CDR3 protein. The sample carries fewer than 800,000 distinct CDR3 sequences, about 15% recorded once. Sequencing was performed on PBMCs from blood, taken about 13 days after vaccination. The receptors were gathered from a man aged 50 or older who received an inactivated influenza vaccine. Each CDR3 is given without its conserved first and last residue. Each record gives: V gene, D gene, CDR3 protein. The D gene is left open where the match is weak.

>TRBV9|TRBD1
ASSVGESLTGLFNEQY
>TRBV24-1|TRBD1
ATSDPGQNYGYT
>TRBV7-8|-
ASSLVHGNQETQY
>TRBV5-1|-
ASSPGTDVYNEQF
>TRBV12-3/TRBV12-4|TRBD2
ASSLSGAGTGELF
>TRBV2|-
ASLWGSYTDTQY
>TRBV5-6|-
ASSLAGRAGSNTQY
>TRBV6-2/TRBV6-3|-
ASMYGGTSSYEQY
>TRBV7-2|TRBD1
ASRRGTGGNTEAF
>TRBV27|TRBD1
ASNTRGQGTNEQY
>TRBV3-1|-
ASSQDRSHEQY
>TRBV7-2|-
ASSLASRGGEQF
>TRBV12-3/TRBV12-4|TRBD2
ASSSRLGGGIQETQY
>TRBV4-2|TRBD1
ASSQVTGSEKLF
>TRBV10-3|TRBD2
AISESMGLGSTDTQY
>TRBV5-1|TRBD1
ASSETGVGDTEAF
>TRBV28|-
ASSLTRGARRTGANVLT
>TRBV20-1|-
SARDGDGETQPQH
>TRBV5-5|TRBD1
ASSNRQGANTGELF
>TRBV11-1|-
ASSAPGQAPGGVDTQY
>TRBV20-1|-
SGDASTDTQY
>TRBV5-1|-
ASSWKGGNTEAF
>TRBV20-1|-
SARDPLFGLGETQY
>TRBV4-3|-
ASSQSAGNYGYT
>TRBV16|-
ASSQSRHETQY
>TRBV5-5|TRBD1
ASSHWGQGGELF
>TRBV6-5|-
ASSYSNTGELF
>TRBV6-6|-
ASRGFEETQY
>TRBV15|-
ATSRDRSGELF
>TRBV7-2|TRBD2
ASSLVPEGLNTQY
>TRBV7-9|-
ASSTYRAGANVLT
>TRBV5-6|TRBD1
ASSFSPGQGTGELF
>TRBV7-9|-
ASTIWTASYNEQF
>TRBV19|TRBD2
ASSTLAGDEQY
>TRBV20-1|TRBD2
SARGVREGPYEQY
>TRBV20-1|-
SASAYPDNEKLF
>TRBV7-2|TRBD1
ASSLARQGVEQF
>TRBV6-5|-
ASSYSARGAGTDTQY
>TRBV29-1|-
SVALPGRRNYGYT
>TRBV6-1|TRBD2
ASRVAGLAGDTQY
>TRBV4-2|-
ASSQEVTTGSGSYQETQY
>TRBV28|-
ASSLSLGQASYEQY
>TRBV7-8|-
ASSLNGQMNTEAF
>TRBV27|-
ASSLRDFQPHYEQY
>TRBV6-5|TRBD1
ASSYVRGTGGNDYT
>TRBV4-2|-
ASSAQDSGANVLT
>TRBV6-5|-
ASSLGGGFEQY
>TRBV10-3|-
AISESQGRGNQPQH
>TRBV29-1|-
SVEGTLFSYNEQF
>TRBV6-1|-
ASRDYGQRNEQF
>TRBV24-1|-
ATSDLGIGLF
>TRBV11-2|TRBD2
ASSLDRLAGVYNEQF
>TRBV12-3/TRBV12-4|-
ASRPAGLVYEQY
>TRBV12-3/TRBV12-4|-
ASSFGAGRNEQY